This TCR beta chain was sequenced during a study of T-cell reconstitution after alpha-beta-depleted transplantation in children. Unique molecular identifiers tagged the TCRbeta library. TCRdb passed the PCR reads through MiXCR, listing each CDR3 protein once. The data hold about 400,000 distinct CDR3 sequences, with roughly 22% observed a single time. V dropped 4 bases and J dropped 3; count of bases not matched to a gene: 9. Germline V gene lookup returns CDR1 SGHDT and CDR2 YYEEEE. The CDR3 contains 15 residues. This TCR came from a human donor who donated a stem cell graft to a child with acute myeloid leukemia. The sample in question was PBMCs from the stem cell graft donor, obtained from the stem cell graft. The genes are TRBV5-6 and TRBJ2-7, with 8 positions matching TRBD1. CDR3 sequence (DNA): TGTGCCAGCAGCAGAACCGGGACAGGTCACTACGAGCAGTACTTC. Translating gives CASSRTGTGHYEQYF. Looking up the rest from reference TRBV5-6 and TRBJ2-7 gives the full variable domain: DAGVTQSPTHLIKTRGQQVTLRCSPKSGHDTVSWYQQALGQGPQFIFQYYEEEERQRGNFPDRFSGHQFPNYSSELNVNALLLGDSALYLCASSRTGTGHYEQYFGPGTRLTVT.